This T cell receptor (beta chain) derives from a study of blood T cells in healthy people across ages. Notes on the study in general: CMV status of donors was not determined, possibly confounding expanded clonotype changes.

There are 14 residues in the CDR3. Germline CDR1 LGHNA, CDR2 YNFKEQ. Through a sample-barcoded 5' primer and a J-beta primer mix, a second PCR was run for roughly 6 to 11 cycles. There were at least 2.5 million CDR3-containing paired-end reads obtained from each sample. TCRdb re-called the 5' RACE reads through MiXCR, storing one row per CDR3 protein. Of hundreds of thousands of distinct CDR3 sequences in the sample, 55% to 65% were seen once. Concerning this clonotype itself: The antigen is not known. A read error may be the cause here, since a much bigger clone is one base away.

The chain joins TRBV4-2 to TRBJ2-3, with D tentatively TRBD2 (5 bases). Source material: blood. The sequence derives from a man under 40 in good health. DNA for the CDR3: TGTGCCAGCAGCCAACCACTAGGAGCAGATACGCCGTATTTT. Residues: CASSQPLGADTPYF.